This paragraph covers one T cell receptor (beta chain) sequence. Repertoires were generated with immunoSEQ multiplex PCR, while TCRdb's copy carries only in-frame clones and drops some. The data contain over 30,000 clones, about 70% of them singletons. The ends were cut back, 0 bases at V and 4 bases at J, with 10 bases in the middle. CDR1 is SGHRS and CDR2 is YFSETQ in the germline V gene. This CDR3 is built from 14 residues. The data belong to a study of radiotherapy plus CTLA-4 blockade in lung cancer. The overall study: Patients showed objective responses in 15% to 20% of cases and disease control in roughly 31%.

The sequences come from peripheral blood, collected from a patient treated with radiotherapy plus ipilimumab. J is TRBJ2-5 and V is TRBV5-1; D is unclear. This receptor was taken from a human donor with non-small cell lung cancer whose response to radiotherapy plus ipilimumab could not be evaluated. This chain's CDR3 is CASSLGPAPETQYF. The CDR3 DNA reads TGCGCCAGCAGCTTGGGCCCCGCGCCAGAGACCCAGTACTTC.